This TCR beta chain comes out of a study of early T cells in non-severe SARS-CoV-2 infection. Study at large: Sequencing of bulk RNA from unsorted whole blood was done, without chain pairing.

TCRdb re-called the 5' RACE reads through MiXCR, storing one row per CDR3 protein. The sample consists of 62,000 or so distinct CDR3 sequences, about 10% of them appearing once. This clonotype came up a few times. J was trimmed by 6 bases and V by 6 bases; bases with no gene match: 4. This CDR3 is 13 amino acids long. Germline loops: CDR1 SGHTA, CDR2 FQGTGA. The rearrangement uses TRBV7-3 and TRBJ2-2, with 7 bases that match TRBD2. The input for sequencing was whole blood, taken at baseline. This clonotype was obtained from an adult who was a healthcare worker with PCR-confirmed SARS-CoV-2 infection or an uninfected control (not recorded which). The CDR3 region has the DNA TGTGCCAGCAGGATTAGCGGGTCCGGGGAGCTGTTTTTT. It specifies CASRISGSGELFF.